A selection of T cell receptor beta chains follows, all from one sample in a study of post-analysis software for immune sequencing data. TCRdb recomputed calls from the PCR reads with MiXCR, one row per CDR3 protein. The sample lists fewer than 600,000 distinct CDR3 sequences, nearly 45% occurring once. Sequencing was done on a sample of blood. Source of these receptors: a girl under 18 with multiple sclerosis. The CDR3 runs from the conserved cysteine through the conserved F or W. Fields, in order: clone size, D gene, J gene, V gene, CDR3 protein, CDR3 DNA. The D gene is left open where the match is weak. Size values are once, few and many counts, or a class for expanded clones, and some rows have none.

clone size: NA; D gene: TRBD1; J gene: TRBJ2-7; V gene: TRBV7-9; CDR3 protein: CASSERDRGLHEQYF; CDR3 DNA: TGTGCCAGCAGCGAGCGAGACAGGGGGCTGCACGAGCAGTACTTC
clone size: NA; D gene: TRBD2; J gene: TRBJ2-1; V gene: TRBV20-1; CDR3 protein: CSAGRGSGSFNEQFF; CDR3 DNA: TGCAGTGCCGGGAGAGGTAGCGGGAGTTTCAATGAGCAGTTCTTC
clone size: few; D gene: NA; J gene: TRBJ2-1; V gene: TRBV29-1; CDR3 protein: CSVEDPPRSYNEQFF; CDR3 DNA: TGCAGCGTTGAAGATCCACCTCGATCCTACAATGAGCAGTTCTTC
clone size: few; D gene: NA; J gene: TRBJ1-1; V gene: TRBV5-1; CDR3 protein: CASSLTVQSTEAFF; CDR3 DNA: TGCGCCAGCAGCTTGACGGTCCAGAGCACTGAAGCTTTCTTT
clone size: few; D gene: TRBD2; J gene: TRBJ2-3; V gene: TRBV6-2/TRBV6-3; CDR3 protein: CASKSGDRTDTQYF; CDR3 DNA: TGTGCCAGCAAAAGCGGGGACCGCACAGATACGCAGTATTTT
clone size: NA; D gene: TRBD1; J gene: TRBJ1-1; V gene: TRBV7-9; CDR3 protein: CASSFLIGTGEMNTEAFF; CDR3 DNA: TGTGCCAGCAGCTTTCTGATCGGGACAGGGGAGATGAACACTGAAGCTTTCTTT
clone size: many; D gene: NA; J gene: TRBJ2-4; V gene: TRBV20-1; CDR3 protein: CSATQQGAKNIQYF; CDR3 DNA: TGCAGTGCTACTCAACAGGGAGCCAAAAACATTCAGTACTTC
clone size: NA; D gene: TRBD1; J gene: TRBJ1-1; V gene: TRBV5-1; CDR3 protein: CASSPGTDNTEAFF; CDR3 DNA: TGCGCCAGCAGCCCAGGGACAGATAACACTGAAGCTTTCTTT
clone size: NA; D gene: NA; J gene: TRBJ2-5; V gene: TRBV20-1; CDR3 protein: CSARIVGGRKTQYF; CDR3 DNA: TGCAGTGCTAGAATTGTTGGGGGGCGGAAGACCCAGTACTTC
clone size: NA; D gene: TRBD2; J gene: TRBJ2-1; V gene: TRBV18; CDR3 protein: CASSGGTSQSNEQFF; CDR3 DNA: TGTGCCAGCTCAGGAGGGACTAGCCAAAGCAATGAGCAGTTCTTC
clone size: few; D gene: NA; J gene: TRBJ2-1; V gene: TRBV7-3; CDR3 protein: CASSPDATGGFEQFF; CDR3 DNA: TGTGCCAGCAGCCCCGACGCGACGGGCGGGTTTGAGCAGTTCTTC
clone size: NA; D gene: TRBD1; J gene: TRBJ2-7; V gene: TRBV20-1; CDR3 protein: CSALGSGTDLYEQYF; CDR3 DNA: TGCAGTGCTCTAGGATCCGGGACAGACCTGTACGAGCAGTACTTC
clone size: few; D gene: TRBD2; J gene: TRBJ2-1; V gene: TRBV6-5; CDR3 protein: CASSYLAGELFF; CDR3 DNA: TGTGCCAGCAGTTACCTGGCGGGAGAACTGTTCTTC
clone size: NA; D gene: NA; J gene: TRBJ1-2; V gene: TRBV21-1; CDR3 protein: CASSNQRRYGYTF; CDR3 DNA: TGTGCCAGCAGCAACCAACGGCGCTATGGCTACACCTTC
clone size: few; D gene: NA; J gene: TRBJ2-1; V gene: TRBV20-1; CDR3 protein: CSAKRADEQFF; CDR3 DNA: TGCAGTGCTAAGAGGGCTGATGAGCAGTTCTTC
clone size: few; D gene: NA; J gene: TRBJ2-5; V gene: TRBV24-1; CDR3 protein: CATSGAGWGETQYF; CDR3 DNA: TGTGCCACCAGTGGGGCAGGGTGGGGAGAGACCCAGTACTTC
clone size: NA; D gene: TRBD1; J gene: TRBJ2-1; V gene: TRBV3-1; CDR3 protein: CASSQNSGTGDHNEQFF; CDR3 DNA: TGTGCCAGCAGCCAAAACTCCGGGACAGGGGACCACAATGAGCAGTTCTTC
clone size: NA; D gene: NA; J gene: TRBJ2-3; V gene: TRBV20-1; CDR3 protein: CSARAKGPDTQYF; CDR3 DNA: TGCAGTGCTAGAGCAAAGGGACCAGATACGCAGTATTTT
clone size: few; D gene: TRBD2; J gene: TRBJ2-1; V gene: TRBV4-2; CDR3 protein: CASSRRAGTSEYNEQFF; CDR3 DNA: TGTGCCAGCAGCCGCAGGGCCGGGACTAGCGAATACAATGAGCAGTTCTTC
clone size: few; D gene: TRBD1; J gene: TRBJ2-1; V gene: TRBV20-1; CDR3 protein: CSARSPRTGANEQFF; CDR3 DNA: TGCAGTGCTAGATCCCCAAGGACAGGGGCCAATGAGCAGTTCTTC
clone size: NA; D gene: NA; J gene: TRBJ1-2; V gene: TRBV12-3/TRBV12-4; CDR3 protein: CASSFSGTGGYGYTF; CDR3 DNA: TGTGCCAGCAGTTTCTCCGGGACGGGAGGGTATGGCTACACCTTC
clone size: many; D gene: TRBD1; J gene: TRBJ1-2; V gene: TRBV29-1; CDR3 protein: CSATLRRGGDRNGYTF; CDR3 DNA: TGCAGCGCGACCCTCCGACGTGGGGGGGACAGAAATGGCTACACCTTC
clone size: many; D gene: NA; J gene: TRBJ2-5; V gene: TRBV10-3; CDR3 protein: CAISELGHRQETQYF; CDR3 DNA: TGTGCCATCAGTGAGTTGGGACACCGTCAAGAGACCCAGTACTTC
clone size: NA; D gene: TRBD1; J gene: TRBJ1-2; V gene: TRBV29-1; CDR3 protein: CSVVPRQGWYGYTF; CDR3 DNA: TGCAGCGTTGTCCCAAGACAGGGGTGGTATGGCTACACCTTC
clone size: NA; D gene: NA; J gene: TRBJ1-1; V gene: TRBV5-1; CDR3 protein: CASSLVGTRGAFF; CDR3 DNA: TGCGCCAGCAGCTTGGTGGGGACCCGGGGAGCTTTCTTT
clone size: few; D gene: NA; J gene: TRBJ1-2; V gene: TRBV6-1; CDR3 protein: CASIAGFGYTF; CDR3 DNA: TGTGCCAGCATAGCGGGGTTTGGCTACACCTTC
clone size: NA; D gene: NA; J gene: TRBJ2-1; V gene: TRBV5-5; CDR3 protein: CASSLTGTNGNEQFF; CDR3 DNA: TGTGCCAGCAGCTTGACCGGGACCAACGGCAATGAGCAGTTCTTC
clone size: few; D gene: TRBD2; J gene: TRBJ2-1; V gene: TRBV30; CDR3 protein: CAWSLADNEQFF; CDR3 DNA: TGTGCCTGGTCTCTAGCGGACAATGAGCAGTTCTTC
clone size: NA; D gene: NA; J gene: TRBJ2-3; V gene: TRBV10-2; CDR3 protein: CASRESGWTDTQYF; CDR3 DNA: TGCGCCAGCAGGGAGTCGGGTTGGACAGATACGCAGTATTTT
clone size: NA; D gene: NA; J gene: TRBJ2-1; V gene: TRBV25-1; CDR3 protein: CASSEVEEVSYNEQFF; CDR3 DNA: TGTGCCAGCAGTGAAGTGGAAGAAGTGTCCTACAATGAGCAGTTCTTC
clone size: few; D gene: NA; J gene: TRBJ2-5; V gene: TRBV29-1; CDR3 protein: CSVEGLGVAYQETQYF; CDR3 DNA: TGCAGCGTCGAGGGGTTAGGTGTCGCGTACCAAGAGACCCAGTACTTC
clone size: few; D gene: NA; J gene: TRBJ1-2; V gene: TRBV20-1; CDR3 protein: CSASTARDYGYTF; CDR3 DNA: TGCAGTGCTTCGACAGCGAGGGACTATGGCTACACCTTC
clone size: once; D gene: TRBD1; J gene: TRBJ2-1; V gene: TRBV27; CDR3 protein: CASSPGTGAYNEQFF; CDR3 DNA: TGTGCCAGCAGTCCGGGGACAGGGGCGTACAATGAGCAGTTCTTC
clone size: NA; D gene: NA; J gene: TRBJ2-3; V gene: TRBV20-1; CDR3 protein: CSASEAADTQYF; CDR3 DNA: TGCAGTGCTAGTGAGGCGGCAGATACGCAGTATTTT
clone size: NA; D gene: NA; J gene: TRBJ1-2; V gene: TRBV7-2; CDR3 protein: CASSLGDSTNYGYTF; CDR3 DNA: TGTGCCAGCAGCTTAGGTGACAGTACTAACTATGGCTACACCTTC
clone size: few; D gene: NA; J gene: TRBJ1-2; V gene: TRBV7-3; CDR3 protein: CASSLRKGQGEHYGYTF; CDR3 DNA: TGTGCCAGCAGCTTAAGGAAGGGGCAGGGCGAGCACTATGGCTACACCTTC
clone size: NA; D gene: NA; J gene: TRBJ1-1; V gene: TRBV7-2; CDR3 protein: CASSLATGNTEAFF; CDR3 DNA: TGTGCCAGCAGCTTAGCGACTGGGAACACTGAAGCTTTCTTT
clone size: NA; D gene: NA; J gene: TRBJ2-1; V gene: TRBV12-3/TRBV12-4; CDR3 protein: CASSLKGTGGEQFF; CDR3 DNA: TGTGCCAGCAGTTTAAAGGGGACGGGTGGTGAGCAGTTCTTC
clone size: NA; D gene: NA; J gene: TRBJ2-1; V gene: TRBV7-3; CDR3 protein: CASSLIASTGFNEQFF; CDR3 DNA: TGTGCCAGCAGCTTAATAGCAAGCACGGGTTTTAATGAGCAGTTCTTC
clone size: once; D gene: NA; J gene: TRBJ2-2; V gene: TRBV9; CDR3 protein: CASRPAGTPDTGELFF; CDR3 DNA: TGTGCCAGCAGACCTGCCGGGACCCCGGACACCGGGGAGCTGTTTTTT
clone size: NA; D gene: NA; J gene: TRBJ2-1; V gene: TRBV4-2; CDR3 protein: CASSQNSYNEQFF; CDR3 DNA: TGTGCCAGCAGCCAGAACTCCTACAATGAGCAGTTCTTC
clone size: NA; D gene: TRBD1; J gene: TRBJ2-6; V gene: TRBV3-1; CDR3 protein: CASSPTGVTGGANVLTF; CDR3 DNA: TGTGCCAGCAGCCCGACAGGGGTAACGGGAGGGGCCAACGTCCTGACTTTC
clone size: few; D gene: TRBD2; J gene: TRBJ2-3; V gene: TRBV6-5; CDR3 protein: CASRLSGGTSTDTQYF; CDR3 DNA: TGTGCCAGCCGACTTAGCGGGGGCACTAGCACAGATACGCAGTATTTT
clone size: NA; D gene: TRBD1; J gene: TRBJ2-1; V gene: TRBV14; CDR3 protein: CASSLTGGTYNEQFF; CDR3 DNA: TGTGCCAGCAGCCTTACAGGGGGGACCTACAATGAGCAGTTCTTC
clone size: NA; D gene: NA; J gene: TRBJ2-1; V gene: TRBV25-1; CDR3 protein: CASSGVSFNNEQFF; CDR3 DNA: TGTGCCAGCAGTGGTGTCAGCTTTAACAATGAGCAGTTCTTC
clone size: few; D gene: NA; J gene: TRBJ2-7; V gene: TRBV11-1; CDR3 protein: CASDGIHEQYF; CDR3 DNA: TGTGCCAGCGACGGAATCCATGAGCAGTACTTC
clone size: NA; D gene: TRBD2; J gene: TRBJ2-5; V gene: TRBV6-6; CDR3 protein: CASSSATSRLAQYF; CDR3 DNA: TGTGCCAGCAGCTCAGCGACTAGCAGATTGGCCCAGTACTTC
clone size: NA; D gene: TRBD2; J gene: TRBJ2-7; V gene: TRBV7-9; CDR3 protein: CASSFLAGSSYEQYF; CDR3 DNA: TGTGCCAGCAGCTTCCTAGCGGGATCTTCCTACGAGCAGTACTTC
clone size: NA; D gene: NA; J gene: TRBJ1-5; V gene: TRBV6-2/TRBV6-3; CDR3 protein: CASSYIGDSNQPQHF; CDR3 DNA: TGTGCCAGCAGTTACATTGGGGATAGCAATCAGCCCCAGCATTTT